Detailed here is one T cell receptor (beta chain). The antigen remains undetermined. It is unclear where the CDR3 begins or ends on the DNA, so no DNA is shown, and the CDR3 is as TCRdb lists it. The entry originates in a study of shared clonotypes between healthy human individuals. Findings of the study overall: Among donors, sharing of clonotypes was expected to be affected by sequencing depth.

The authors split each subset's genomic DNA evenly across several immunoSEQ plates. Sequencing was performed with immunoSEQ multiplex PCR; in TCRdb, only in-frame clones are kept and a portion is missing. The repertoire includes 470,000 or so clones, about 85% of them detected once, and over 9.5% sits in the top ten. From its first to its last residue, the CDR3 has 17 amino acids. The chain joins TRBV21-1 to TRBJ2-7; the table's D call TRBD1 went unverified against the DNA. TRBV21-1 is labeled a pseudogene. This receptor was taken from a woman aged 35 to 49 in good health. Some clones in this sample may be carry-over from other donors' samples. The sample consisted of PBMCs. CDR3 amino acids: CASSKVLVGQGAYEQYF.